This T cell receptor (beta chain) appears in the sequencing data of a study of shared clonotypes between healthy human individuals. Per the original data handling: There were no quality scores in the junction-only immunoSEQ sequences, so filtering differed. Clones were read by immunoSEQ multiplex PCR, and TCRdb kept only the in-frame ones, dropping some. For V, J and clone size, that table is used; D and trimming come from the DNA. The sample yields roughly 2.5 million clones, 85% to 95% seen once. This clone has only one observation. This CDR3 has 16 residues. Germline loops: CDR1 SGHNT, CDR2 YYREEE (reference sequence). Trimming took 0 bases from V and 0 from J, leaving 10 bases between them.

The receptor was derived from a man aged 18 to 30 in good health. The J gene is TRBJ1-3, the V gene TRBV5-4; no definite D call. Sequenced sample: naive CD4+ T cells sorted from blood. Stated subset: CD45RA+ positively selected. DNA for the CDR3: TGTGCCAGCAGCTTGGGTACACCGAGCTCTGGAAACACCATATATTTT. This gives the protein CASSLGTPSSGNTIYF.